These T cell receptor beta chains were read from a single sample in a study of T cell repertoires in cytomegalovirus infection. Their antigen targets remain unknown. TCRdb re-analysed the reads in MiXCR, keeping a single row per CDR3 protein. The sample lists roughly 860,000 distinct CDR3 sequences; 32% were seen once. This sample comprised cultured CD8+ T cells from PBMCs, obtained from culture after CMV antigen stimulation. Receptors were obtained from a human donor in good health (CMV status not recorded). Some clones in this sample may be carry-over from other donors' samples. Both conserved end residues are part of each CDR3. A D gene is named only where the DNA matches it firmly. Clone size, where shown, is once, few, many, or a class for clones that have expanded.

length: 16; D: TRBD2; J: TRBJ2-3; size: .; V: TRBV6-2/TRBV6-3; DNA: TGTGCCAGCAGTTCCGGACTAGCCGTTAGCACAGATACGCAGTATTTT; CDR3: CASSSGLAVSTDTQYF
length: 12; D: .; J: TRBJ2-3; size: .; V: TRBV12-3/TRBV12-4; DNA: TGTGCCAGCAGGGGGGGTGGGGATACGCAGTATTTT; CDR3: CASRGGGDTQYF
length: 19; D: TRBD2; J: TRBJ2-1; size: .; V: TRBV28; DNA: TGTGCCAGCAGTCCTCTCTGGAGGGAGGGTCGGGTTCTCTACAATGAGCAGTTCTTC; CDR3: CASSPLWREGRVLYNEQFF
length: 17; D: TRBD1; J: TRBJ1-4; size: .; V: TRBV12-3/TRBV12-4; DNA: TGTGCCAGCACTTTCAGTCGGGACAGCACAACTAATGAAAAACTGTTTTTT; CDR3: CASTFSRDSTTNEKLFF
length: 13; D: TRBD1; J: TRBJ2-1; size: .; V: TRBV12-3/TRBV12-4; DNA: TGTGCCAGCATGGGACAGAACTACAATGAGCAGTTCTTC; CDR3: CASMGQNYNEQFF
length: 18; D: TRBD1; J: TRBJ1-4; size: .; V: TRBV28; DNA: TGTGCCAGCAGTTTAAGGGACAGCCATTATGCAACTAATGAAAAACTGTTTTTT; CDR3: CASSLRDSHYATNEKLFF
length: 16; D: TRBD2; J: TRBJ2-3; size: few; V: TRBV6-1; DNA: TGTGCCAGCAGCCCGCTAGCGGGGGGTCTCACAGATACGCAGTATTTT; CDR3: CASSPLAGGLTDTQYF
length: 16; D: .; J: TRBJ2-7; size: .; V: TRBV9; DNA: TGTGCCAGCAGCGTAGGAGGGTTCAATGAGCCCTACGAGCAGTACTTC; CDR3: CASSVGGFNEPYEQYF
length: 16; D: .; J: TRBJ2-7; size: few; V: TRBV6-5; DNA: TGTGCCAGCAGTTACTCGCAGGGATCGAGCTCCTACGAGCAGTACTTC; CDR3: CASSYSQGSSSYEQYF
length: 16; D: .; J: TRBJ2-2; size: once; V: TRBV6-5; DNA: TGTGCCAGCAGCCTTAAGTCAGGGTTGCCCACCGGGGAGCTGTTTTTT; CDR3: CASSLKSGLPTGELFF
length: 16; D: .; J: TRBJ2-3; size: few; V: TRBV7-8; DNA: TGTGCCAGCAGCTTCGAGCTAGAAAACCCCACAGATACGCAGTATTTT; CDR3: CASSFELENPTDTQYF
length: 12; D: .; J: TRBJ1-2; size: .; V: TRBV6-2/TRBV6-3; DNA: TGTGCCAGCAGTTACGGCTTAGATGGCTACACCTTC; CDR3: CASSYGLDGYTF
length: 14; D: .; J: TRBJ1-1; size: many; V: TRBV4-1; DNA: TGCGCCAGCAGCCAATTCACAGGGAACACTGAAGCTTTCTTT; CDR3: CASSQFTGNTEAFF
length: 13; D: .; J: TRBJ1-1; size: once; V: TRBV7-3; DNA: TGTGCCAGCAGATCTACAGGGAGCCCTGAAGCTTTCTTT; CDR3: CASRSTGSPEAFF
length: 16; D: .; J: TRBJ2-2; size: .; V: TRBV7-3; DNA: TGTGCCAGCAGCTCTCCTCCCGGGCCGAACACCGGGGAGCTGTTTTTT; CDR3: CASSSPPGPNTGELFF
length: 15; D: .; J: TRBJ1-5; size: .; V: TRBV15; DNA: TGTGCCACCAGCAGAGGGCCACCTGACTGGCAGCCCCAGCATTTT; CDR3: CATSRGPPDWQPQHF